This T cell receptor beta chain was sequenced during a study of naive and memory T cell subsets listed by TCRdb under 2017. With respect to the entire study: The study applied an open-source, UMI-based TCR alpha and beta sequencing pipeline to sorted naive and memory peripheral blood T cell subsets. IgG serology results and the functional CMV T cell responses were in complete agreement. RNA was DNase-treated and reverse transcribed with TCR constant-region primers, mostly using SuperScript III.

TCR alpha and beta chain libraries were amplified separately from the second PCR step onward. The CMV status of each donor was determined by measuring IFNgamma production from CD4+ T cells after fresh PBMCs had been stimulated overnight with CMV viral lysate. Miltenyi beads were used first to positively select CD4 T cells, and CD8 T cells were then positively selected from the CD4-negative fraction. Cells stained for CD3, CD4, CD8, CD45RA, CD27 and a live/dead dye were sorted on a BD Aria II into four subsets by CD45RA and CD27. Blood was obtained from three healthy volunteers, and the blood from each volunteer was fractionated into CD4 and CD8 T cells and subsequently into four differentiation subsets. About 0.13 L of peripheral blood was collected from each donor, and PBMC were isolated by Ficoll-Paque PLUS density-gradient centrifugation. The sorted cells were lysed in RLT buffer, after which RNA was extracted using a Qiagen RNeasy kit and kept at -80 degrees C.

This clonotype was detected many times. Its antigen is unknown. Per-base qualities were not stored, and no clone one base away is much larger. General study outcomes and caveats: Clonotypes were defined as single alpha or beta chain sequences, not paired alpha/beta receptors. The repertoire findings for the naive and memory subsets could not be validated against a ground truth because none was available. A few larger clonotypes were found in naive repertoires, especially CD8, and these larger clonotypes were possibly memory cells re-expressing CD45RA. In both CD4 and CD8 cells, the Gini index increased while Shannon and inverse Simpson diversity decreased from naive through CM, EM and EMRA. RNA-based TCR counts may be influenced by expression changes linked to T cell activation and differentiation. After error correction, over 90% of naive TCR sequences appeared only once, giving much steeper abundance distributions than memory subsets. A power law was followed by TCR abundance, with an exponent that differed between naive and memory subsets but was consistent across the three individuals.

Libraries came from UMI-ligation and nested PCR. An equimolar mix of two oligonucleotides covering both TRBC1 and TRBC2 was used as the beta constant-region primer. Four rounds of PCR were used to amplify ligated cDNA, with nested alpha and beta constant-region primers being used together with the SP2 primer. A single-stranded oligonucleotide carrying the SP2 primer and a 12-nucleotide UMI was ligated to the 3' end of the cDNA by T4 RNA ligase 1. Incubation of the ligation reaction was carried out at 16 degrees C for about 19-25 hours. PCR2 was typically run as a SYBR Green qPCR and stopped at a predetermined threshold to prevent over-amplification. Agencourt AMPure XP magnetic beads were used for all purifications after the first. Library amounts were measured by Qubit and library quality was assessed on a TapeStation, where the main peak was expected at around 650 bp. The pooled libraries were sequenced on an Illumina MiSeq using v2 2x251 paired-end kits, which usually yielded about 0.85-2 million reads per sample. Libraries were pooled at about 4 nM per sample, and roughly 4.5-8% PhiX was added to improve cluster recognition. In the source study's methods: FASTQ reads processed by Demultiplexor were assigned V and J genes by Decombinator through tag matching that tolerated a single base-pair mismatch. Collapsinator used UMIs to correct both sequencing errors and frequency errors arising from PCR heterogeneity. TCRs were translated and CDR3s were extracted from the conserved cysteine to the FGXG phenylalanine by CDR3Translator, with non-productive sequences being flagged. Gini, Shannon entropy and inverse Simpson indices were calculated on repertoires subsampled to equal numbers of UMI-defined TCRs. Within the linear range, a power law was fitted by maximum likelihood to the distributions of clonotype abundance. For one naive CD8 sample, the pipeline and MIGEC produced similar UMI counts, unique TCR numbers and clonal distributions. One analysis removed from the naive repertoire any naive TCRs that were also found in any memory subset from the same donor. The repertoires were searched for about 7,000 CMV-associated CDR3 sequences that had been compiled from VDJdb and a published dataset. TCRdb reanalyzed the raw reads on its own, using fastp at Q25 for trimming and MiXCR for clone calling, and kept in-frame beta chains. Each CDR3 protein gets just one entry, which takes the most common genes and DNA from the rows behind it. The V and J calls, along with clone size, are taken from TCRdb and not from the paper's own processing. The sample includes under 150,000 distinct CDR3 sequences, with more than 15% observed a single time. About 0.63% of the sample is held by the ten biggest clonotypes.

This TCR came from a human donor in good health. The sequenced sample consisted of naive CD8+ T cells from blood. This sample's cell subset or site label indicates: naive T cells, CD45RA high CD27+.

The nucleotide sequence is given as TGCGCCAGCAGTAGTAATAGCAATCAGCCCCAGCATTTT. The resulting protein is CASSSNSNQPQHF. The chain uses TRBV10-2 and TRBJ1-5, with no confident D gene call. Via the germline V gene, CDR1 is WSHSY and CDR2 SAAADI. The CDR3 numbers 13 residues from cysteine through phenylalanine. Only the CDR3 DNA stays, 39 bases, in frame from base 1. The trim is 5 bases for V and 0 bases for J, with a gap of 5 bases between the germline ends.